The sample holds a few counts of the clone carrying this T cell receptor (beta chain). Its antigen is still unknown. The sample is drawn from a study of cytomegalovirus exposure and HLA in healthy donors. Study-wide context: Roughly 92 million unique TCRs, all from HLA-typed donors, were included in an early release of the data. General study results and limits: HLA alleles were associated with some 16,000 TCR beta sequences in a later analysis at 0.05 false discovery rate. Among immune exposure information, only CMV serostatus was available. Among CMV-associated TCR beta chains, most appeared HLA-restricted in a later analysis.

This CDR3 region has 16 residues. Germline CDR1 reads SGHTA; CDR2 reads FQGTGA. Trimming pared 3 bases from V and 2 bases from J, leaving 14 bases between. PCR primers comprised 60 Vbeta and 13 Jbeta primers. Method: immunoSEQ multiplex PCR; TCRdb's copy keeps in-frame clones and lacks some. This sample carries some 150,000 clones, about 73% of them seen once, and the ten largest clones take around 3%. The origin of this receptor is a man aged 35-49 years in good health and CMV-seropositive. Sequenced input: PBMCs. V and J are TRBV7-3 and TRBJ2-1; TRBD2 is a possible D gene (6 bases). Here the CDR3 reads CASSFGIGSPYNEQFF. Written as DNA, the CDR3 is TGTGCCAGCAGCTTTGGTATCGGGAGCCCCTACAATGAGCAGTTCTTC.